This paragraph covers one TCR beta chain sequence. As yet, its antigen is unknown. CD45RO-negative CD8 cells positively selected for CCR7 made up the naive population, which excluded terminally differentiated effector memory CD45RA+ cells. Genomic DNA from each subset was divided evenly over several immunoSEQ plates. The protocol was immunoSEQ multiplex PCR, while the TCRdb copy is restricted to in-frame clones and leaves out a portion. The repertoire holds over 2,000,000 clones, with around 93% as singletons. The germline V gene has CDR1 ENHRY and CDR2 SYGVKD. The length of the CDR3 is 16 residues. V gave up 1 base and J gave up 3 bases; unmatched junction bases: 8. This entry belongs to a study of shared clonotypes between healthy human individuals. Study-wide results and caveats: Read depth was anticipated to influence clonotype sharing among donors.

The V and J genes are TRBV10-3 and TRBJ2-7, with 8 nucleotides matching TRBD2. The source is a man aged 18 to 30 in good health. Some clones in this sample may be carry-over from other donors' samples. The source material was naive CD8+ T cells from PBMCs. CDR3 sequence reads: CAISEFPGGGGYEQYF. CDR3 bases: TGTGCCATCAGTGAGTTCCCCGGGGGGGGCGGCTACGAGCAGTACTTC.